The 3 T cell receptor beta chains below come from one sample, sequenced in a study of blood T cell repertoires in COVID-19. Generated by immunoSEQ multiplex PCR, the TCRdb table keeps only in-frame clones and is missing some. The repertoire includes 150,000 to 200,000 clones, approximately 80% of them detected once, and 8% to 9.5% sits in the top ten. Sequences were obtained from peripheral blood. Receptors originate from an elderly woman with active or convalescent COVID-19.

This clone was detected once. The CDR3 protein is CSVLQDPSGNTIYF. The CDR3 nucleotides read TGCAGCGTGTTACAGGATCCCTCTGGAAACACCATATATTTT. The V and J genes are TRBV29-1 and TRBJ1-3; TRBD1 might be the D (5 bases). This CDR3 is 14 amino acids long. CDR1 is SQVTM and CDR2 is ANQGSEA in the germline V gene. V was pared by 6 bases and J by 0 bases, with 12 bases between.

The genes are TRBV7-6 and TRBJ1-1, with D unclear. This CDR3 is built from 15 residues. Trimming removed 5 bases at V and 0 bases at J, with 13 bases between. In germline, CDR1 is SGHVS, CDR2 FNYEAQ. The CDR3: CASSGAPGMNTEAFF. In nucleotides, the CDR3 is TGTGCCAGCAGCGGCGCTCCGGGTATGAACACTGAAGCTTTCTTT.

In this sample, this clone turned up once. The same CDR3 can be traced to other DNA sequences in this sample. This sequence joins TRBV5-1 and TRBJ2-7; the D gene is possibly TRBD1 (7 bases). The CDR3 runs to 13 residues. The V end was cut by 4 bases, the J end by 5 bases, with 13 bases between. Germline loops: CDR1 SGHRS, CDR2 YFSETQ. CDR3 coding DNA: TGCGCCAGCAGCCTGGACAGGAGGGACGAGCAGTACTTC. Amino acids: CASSLDRRDEQYF.